This T cell receptor beta chain was identified during a study of lung T cells in sarcoidosis with Löfgren's syndrome. The CDR3 loop spans 18 amino acids. CDR1 and CDR2 (germline): MDHEN, SYDVKM. J lost 6 bases, V lost 2 bases, and 12 bases had no gene match. Study-wide findings and caveats: Versus controls, Löfgren's syndrome patients reportedly showed TRAV12-1 and TRBV2 as most expanded. Multiple Löfgren's syndrome patients reportedly shared TRAV12-1 and TRBV2 CDR3 motifs. Paired TRAV12-1/TRBV2 TCRs showed CDR3 homology and preferential pairing. These T cells possibly recognize a putative, unidentified sarcoidosis-associated antigen.

Note on this clonotype: What it binds is unknown. A clone one base away is much larger, so this may be a read error. Because it lacks the conserved phenylalanine or tryptophan at the end, this CDR3 is likely a read error.

TCRdb ran MiXCR on the reads and lists one entry per CDR3 protein. Among 60,000 or so distinct CDR3 sequences listed, 21% were seen once. Specimen: CD4+ T cells from PBMCs. The TCR originated in a human donor with sarcoidosis (Löfgren's syndrome or another form), or a control subject (not recorded which). The chain has TRBV28 and TRBJ2-1; 11 positions agree with TRBD2. The CDR3 region is CASSLISGGADAVNEQFI. DNA for the CDR3: TGTGCCAGCAGTTTAATTAGCGGGGGGGCCGACGCGGTCAATGAGCAGTTCATC.